The entry below describes one T cell receptor (beta chain). Its antigen is unidentified. This sample is part of a study of shared clonotypes between healthy human individuals. The CDR3 covers 15 residues. Germline CDR1 and CDR2: KGHSH and LQKENI. The V end was cut by 3 bases, the J end by 3 bases, with 15 bases between. Here immunoSEQ multiplex PCR was the method, and the copy in TCRdb shows in-frame clones only, minus some. The table has around 2.1 million clones, more than 90% seen once. General study findings and limits: Only a few donors were included, so the genetic and exposure-history diversity represented was limited. In contrast to clonotypes shared by all four donors, non-shared clonotypes had lower generation probabilities. Relative to memory subsets, naive subsets generally showed larger estimated richness.

V usage is TRBV18 and J usage is TRBJ2-7; D is uncertain. The sample taken for sequencing was naive CD4+ T cells sorted from blood. Regarding subset: CD45RA+ positively selected. This TCR derives from a man aged 18 to 29 in good health. The CDR3: CASSPDRGALYEQYF. In DNA form, the CDR3 reads TGTGCCAGCTCACCTGACCGCGGTGCACTCTACGAGCAGTACTTC.